These 6 T cell receptor beta chains share one sample of origin, sequenced in a study of lymphopenia after photon versus proton radiotherapy. The protocol was immunoSEQ multiplex PCR, while the TCRdb copy is restricted to in-frame clones and leaves out a portion. The sample includes some 20,000 clones, approximately 90% seen only once; the top ten take about 6.5%. This sample comprised peripheral blood, obtained from a patient treated with photon-based radiotherapy. Receptors were obtained from a man aged 60 to 69 with pancreatic cancer.

The chain carries TRBV6-6 and TRBJ1-5; D might be TRBD1 (5 bases). The germline CDR1 and CDR2 sequences are MNHNY and SVGAGI (reference sequence). The V end was cut by 5 bases, the J end by 3 bases, with 14 bases between. The CDR3 is 15 residues long. The CDR3 DNA reads TGTGCCAGCAGTCCAGGGATTTTAGTCAATCAGCCCCAGCATTTT. It is translated as CASSPGILVNQPQHF.

The chain recombines TRBV7-9 with TRBJ2-1; D is ambiguous. With 5 bases removed from V and 5 bases from J, the gap between germline ends came to 13 bases. This CDR3 has 14 amino acids. Germline CDR1 and CDR2: SEHNR and FQNEAQ (reference sequence). As DNA, the CDR3 is TGTGCCAGCAGCCTTAGACGATCACACAATGAGCAGTTCTTC. It translates to CASSLRRSHNEQFF.

This clone was recorded a few times. This chain links TRBV9 with TRBJ1-2; 8 bases are shared with TRBD1. Looked up from germline, CDR1 is SGDLS and CDR2 is YYNGEE. The V segment lost 0 bases and the J segment 8 bases; nucleotides outside the gene matches: 6. The CDR3 contains 14 residues. CDR3 bases: TGTGCCAGCAGCGTAGAAGCAGGGGGCTTGGGCTACACCTTC. It yields the protein CASSVEAGGLGYTF.

This clone was detected once. The V call is TRBV4-2, the J call TRBJ1-6; D gene uncertain. The germline V and J ends were trimmed by 1 base and 7 bases, with 8 bases remaining between them. Germline assignment: CDR1 LGHNA and CDR2 YNFKEQ. This CDR3 is built from 14 residues. The CDR3 nucleotides are TGTGCCAGCAGCCAAGTTCAAAAAAATTCACCCCTCCACTTT. Protein sequence: CASSQVQKNSPLHF.

CDR3 residues: CASSPGRVGETQYF. CDR3 DNA: TGTGCCAGCAGCCCCGGCAGGGTGGGAGAGACCCAGTACTTC. The chain uses TRBV7-2 and TRBJ2-5; D is possibly TRBD1 (5 bases). The CDR3 is 14 amino acids. CDR1 is SGHTA and CDR2 is FQGNSA in the germline V gene. V shed 5 bases and J shed 4 bases, with 14 bases lying between them.

V gene TRBV2 combines with J gene TRBJ1-5; 7 bases agree with TRBD1. This CDR3 has 14 amino acids. The germline CDR1 and CDR2 sequences are SNHLY and FYNNEI. After removal of 6 bases from V and 6 bases from J, the junction contained 8 bases not matched to a gene. The CDR3: CASRSRQGFQPQHF. CDR3 bases: TGTGCCAGCAGGTCGAGACAGGGATTTCAGCCCCAGCATTTT.